The T cell receptor (beta chain) described here comes from a study of tumour-infiltrating T cells in Burkitt lymphoma. Repertoires were generated with immunoSEQ multiplex PCR, while TCRdb's copy carries only in-frame clones and drops some. There are just under 8,000 clones in the sample; around 70% occur only once, and 35% to 45% lies in the top ten. This clone was counted a single time. The receptor was derived from a human donor with diffuse large B-cell lymphoma. The specimen was tumor tissue.

For the CDR3, the DNA is TGCGCCAGCAGCCAAGAAGGCAAAGCGGGGGTGAACACTGAAGCTTTCTTT. Amino acid sequence: CASSQEGKAGVNTEAFF. V is TRBV4-1 and J is TRBJ1-1, with D perhaps TRBD1 (5 bases). CDR1 is MGHRA, CDR2 YSYEKL, per germline. V was cut by 0 bases and J by 0 bases, with 14 bases left in between. The CDR3 contains 17 residues.